The rows below give T cell receptor beta chains drawn from one sample of a study of T-cell memory formation after mild COVID-19. One entry per CDR3 protein results from TCRdb running MiXCR on the 5' RACE reads. The sample holds approximately 150,000 distinct CDR3 sequences, around 13% seen once. Sequenced sample: PBMCs or a T cell subset sorted from them (not recorded which). The receptor set was obtained from a man younger than 35 who had mild COVID-19 (a few samples of this study predate the infection). Cell type and time point are not known. Both conserved end residues are part of each CDR3. D genes are given only for firm matches. Part of the rows lack a size; the others show once, few, many or a class for expanded clones.

.	TRBV10-3	TRBJ1-1	few	TGTGCCATCAGTGAGTCTCGGGACACTGAAGCTTTCTTT	CAISESRDTEAFF
.	TRBV12-3/TRBV12-4	TRBJ2-5	.	TGTGCCAGCAGTTTGATAGCCAGCCAAGAGACCCAGTACTTC	CASSLIASQETQYF
.	TRBV15	TRBJ1-5	.	TGTGCCACCAGCAGTGGCCTCTGGCAGATCTATCAGCCCCAGCATTTT	CATSSGLWQIYQPQHF
.	TRBV4-1	TRBJ1-1	many	TGCGCCAGCAGGAGCCTCACACGCAACACTGAAGCTTTCTTT	CASRSLTRNTEAFF
.	TRBV4-3	TRBJ1-4	.	TGCGCCAGCAGTTCCAACCTACTTGCAACTAATGAAAAACTGTTTTTT	CASSSNLLATNEKLFF
.	TRBV29-1	TRBJ2-1	few	TGCAGCTTCACTAGGGGGGACGTTCTCAATGAGCAGTTCTTC	CSFTRGDVLNEQFF
TRBD2	TRBV28	TRBJ2-5	.	TGTGCCAGCAGTGGAATTCAGCGGGGGGGGCCCGGGGAGACCCAGTACTTC	CASSGIQRGGPGETQYF
TRBD2	TRBV5-1	TRBJ2-3	few	TGCGCCAGCAGCTTGTGGCGGGGGGTCCTTAGCACAGATACGCAGTATTTT	CASSLWRGVLSTDTQYF
.	TRBV5-1	TRBJ2-3	many	TGCGCCAGCCACGCGGGAACAGATACGCAGTATTTT	CASHAGTDTQYF
TRBD1	TRBV7-9	TRBJ2-7	many	TGTGCCAGCAGCCAGCGCGGACAGGGCAAGTTCCACGAGCAGTACTTC	CASSQRGQGKFHEQYF
.	TRBV12-3/TRBV12-4	TRBJ2-5	few	TGTGCCAGCAGTAATCAAGGGACCCAGTACTTC	CASSNQGTQYF
.	TRBV4-3	TRBJ2-1	.	TGCGCCAGCACCCGAAGTTTGGGGTACAATGAGCAGTTCTTC	CASTRSLGYNEQFF
.	TRBV3-2	TRBJ2-7	few	TGTGCCAGCAGTACGGGACAGCCGCACTACGAGCAGTACTTC	CASSTGQPHYEQYF
.	TRBV6-5	TRBJ2-3	.	TGTGCCAGCAGTTACGGTCCTAGCACAGATACGCAGTATTTT	CASSYGPSTDTQYF
TRBD2	TRBV10-1	TRBJ2-5	.	TGCGCCAGCAGCGACCATGCTAGCGGGGAGTACCAAGAGACCCAGTACTTC	CASSDHASGEYQETQYF
TRBD1	TRBV6-5	TRBJ1-1	few	TGTGCCAGCAGAACAGGGGGGCGAGGGGAAGCTTTCTTT	CASRTGGRGEAFF
.	TRBV9	TRBJ2-3	few	TGTGCCAGCAGCCCCCAAGCGCGGTTCACAGATACGCAGTATTTT	CASSPQARFTDTQYF
TRBD2	TRBV4-3	TRBJ2-5	.	TGCGCCAGCAGCCACGGGGGGGAGACCCAGTACTTC	CASSHGGETQYF
.	TRBV12-3/TRBV12-4	TRBJ1-2	few	TGTGCCAGCAGTTTTGAGGGGTGGGGCTATGGCTACACCTTC	CASSFEGWGYGYTF
TRBD1	TRBV20-1	TRBJ2-7	.	TGCAGTGCATGGGGACAGGGACCCTACGAGCAGTACTTC	CSAWGQGPYEQYF
TRBD1	TRBV7-2	TRBJ1-2	.	TGTGCCAGCAGCTCGAACGGACAGGGTTTCGCTTACGGCTACACCTTC	CASSSNGQGFAYGYTF
TRBD2	TRBV28	TRBJ2-3	few	TGTGCCAGCAGTACCCCAGCGGGGGGACGCACAGATACGCAGTATTTT	CASSTPAGGRTDTQYF
TRBD1	TRBV11-2	TRBJ1-4	few	TGTGCCAGCAGCTTTCCGACGGGACAGCGGGCAACTAATGAAAAACTGTTTTTT	CASSFPTGQRATNEKLFF